These 3 T cell receptor beta chains originate from one sample sequenced in a study of early T cells in non-severe SARS-CoV-2 infection. MiXCR, applied by TCRdb to the 5' RACE reads, yields one record per CDR3 protein. The sample holds more than 35,000 distinct CDR3 sequences; 3% to 4.5% are singletons and the top ten take 9% to 10%. The material sequenced was whole blood. These receptors originate from an adult who was a healthcare worker with PCR-confirmed SARS-CoV-2 infection or an uninfected control (not recorded which).

This clonotype was detected ten times or more. The V gene is TRBV7-9, the J gene TRBJ2-5; tentatively, D is TRBD1 (5 bases). The CDR3 runs 12 residues. Germline CDR1 SEHNR, CDR2 FQNEAQ (reference sequence). The V gene lost 1 base and the J gene lost 14 bases, with 14 bases spanning the gap. CDR3 protein: CASSLGAGKLYF. The CDR3 DNA is TGTGCCAGCAGCTTAGGGGCAGGGAAGCTCTACTTC.

This clonotype was seen ten or more times. The J gene is TRBJ2-7, the V gene TRBV7-3, with 9 bases matching TRBD1. CDR3 length: 15 residues. V trimming: 3 bases; J trimming: 3 bases; junction bases outside the gene matches: 6. The germline CDR1 and CDR2 sequences are SGHTA and FQGTGA. The chain's CDR3 is CASSLNPGQGYEQYF. As DNA, the CDR3 is TGTGCCAGCAGCTTGAATCCGGGACAGGGCTACGAGCAGTACTTC.

The chain carries TRBV20-1 and TRBJ2-1; 7 bases line up with TRBD2. Per the germline V gene, CDR1 is DFQATT and CDR2 is SNEGSKA (reference sequence). The CDR3 loop spans 14 amino acids. J lost 6 bases, V lost 4 bases, and 9 bases had no gene match. CDR3 residues: CSATPGGRGNEQFF. CDR3 in DNA: TGCAGTGCTACCCCGGGAGGACGGGGCAATGAGCAGTTCTTC.